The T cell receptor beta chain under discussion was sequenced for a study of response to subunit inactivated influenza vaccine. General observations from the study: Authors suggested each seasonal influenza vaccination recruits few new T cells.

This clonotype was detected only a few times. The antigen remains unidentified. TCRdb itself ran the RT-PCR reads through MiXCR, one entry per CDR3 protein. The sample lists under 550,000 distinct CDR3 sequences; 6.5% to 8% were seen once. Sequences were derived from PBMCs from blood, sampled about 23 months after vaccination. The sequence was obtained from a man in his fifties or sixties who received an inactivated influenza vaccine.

The CDR3 protein is CASSLDIGLAGYTGELFF. The CDR3, as DNA: TGTGCCAGCAGCTTAGATATAGGTCTAGCGGGATACACCGGGGAGCTGTTTTTT. V usage is TRBV11-2 and J usage is TRBJ2-2; TRBD2 agrees at 9 bases. J was trimmed by 3 bases and V by 0 bases; bases with no gene match: 8. The germline V gene has CDR1 SGHAT and CDR2 FQNNGV. CDR3 size: 18 residues.